This note documents a single T cell receptor (beta chain) sequence. This sample was taken from a study of technical replicates of blood from several donors. Profiled with immunoSEQ multiplex PCR; TCRdb holds only in-frame clones, not every one. Here the sample spans about 14,000 clones, approximately 80% being singletons. The germline gives CDR1 MDHEN, CDR2 SYDVKM. Trimming removed 7 bases at V and 8 bases at J, with 14 bases between. CDR3 length: 12 amino acids. This receptor was obtained from a human donor in good health. What was sequenced was PBMCs. The V and J genes are TRBV28 and TRBJ1-2; D call uncertain. The CDR3 region has the DNA TGTGCCAGCAACCTATCGGTCGGGGGCTACACCTTC. It translates to CASNLSVGGYTF.